The rows below give T cell receptor beta chains drawn from one sample of a study of post-analysis software for immune sequencing data. TCRdb redid the calling of the PCR reads with MiXCR, one entry per CDR3 protein. The profile shows 250,000 to 300,000 distinct CDR3 sequences, less than 40% of them singletons. Sequenced sample: blood. These receptors were collected from a girl aged 10-17 years with multiple sclerosis. Each CDR3 is given with its conserved first and last residue. Expanded clones are given a class, and other clones once, few, many or no size at all.

TRBJ2-3,many,TRBV20-1,CSALTLAGGGDTQYF
TRBJ1-1,-,TRBV6-2/TRBV6-3,CASSYPRLNTEAFF
TRBJ2-3,many,TRBV12-3/TRBV12-4,CASMSGATDTQYF
TRBJ1-2,-,TRBV18,CASSPIRPGQGDRNYGYTF
TRBJ1-2,-,TRBV12-3/TRBV12-4,CASSREVGSNYGYTF
TRBJ2-2,-,TRBV7-2,CASSLRSSGGAAELFF
TRBJ2-5,once,TRBV15,CATSRDRLQSKTQYF
TRBJ2-1,many,TRBV18,CASKTSGGNNEQFF
TRBJ1-2,many,TRBV20-1,CSAPRAGSGGYTF
TRBJ1-1,-,TRBV12-3/TRBV12-4,CASRHGEVSPNTEAFF
TRBJ2-3,many,TRBV14,CASSLFSGTSTDTQYF